The 20 T cell receptor beta chains below come from one sample, sequenced in a study of tumor-infiltrating lymphocytes in primary liver carcinoma. The blood RNA (from unsorted whole blood) was obtained, and germline DNA was also extracted. TCR beta cDNA was reverse-transcribed from approximately 0.45 ug of total RNA. The reaction used a constant-region primer and ProtoScript II reverse transcriptase. Amplification in three nested multiplex PCR rounds with slightly modified ARM-PCR gave rise to TCR beta libraries. With TRBV1-TRBV30 forward primers and a C-beta reverse primer, the first two PCR rounds were run for about 10 cycles each. TCRdb redid the calling of the multiplex PCR reads with MiXCR, one entry per CDR3 protein. Here the sample spans about 200,000 distinct CDR3 sequences, roughly two thirds being singletons. The specimen sequenced was peripheral blood. Every receptor here comes from a woman aged 55-70 years with primary liver carcinoma and hepatitis B virus infection.

In regard to this clonotype: This could be a read error, since a much larger clone is one nucleotide away. The CDR3 loop reads CASTRGIPSEAFF. DNA of the CDR3: TGTGCCAGCACCCGTGGAATCCCATCTGAAGCTTTCTTT. This chain connects TRBV28 to TRBJ1-1; D not resolved. This CDR3 has 13 amino acids. CDR1 is MDHEN and CDR2 is SYDVKM in the germline V gene. Trimming removed 7 bases from V and 6 bases from J, with 15 bases in between.

As for this clonotype: The CDR3 end shows no conserved phenylalanine or tryptophan, and so a read error is likely. The rearrangement uses TRBV12-3 or TRBV12-4 and TRBJ1-5; D unresolved. V was pared by 3 bases and J by 7 bases, with 13 bases between. This CDR3 contains 14 residues. DNA for the CDR3: TGTGCCAGCAGTTTCAGCAGGAGTAAACAGCCCCAGCATTCT. Translated: CASSFSRSKQPQHS.

Turning to this clonotype: Since a much larger clone is just one base distant, this may be a read error. The CDR3 does not close with the conserved phenylalanine or tryptophan, likely indicating a read error. This chain connects TRBV6-6 to TRBJ1-1; D is possibly TRBD1 (6 bases). V was cut by 6 bases and J by 0 bases, with 11 bases left in between. The CDR3 is made up of 14 amino acids. The germline V gene encodes CDR1 MNHNY and CDR2 SVGAGI (reference sequence). The CDR3 region is CASSGWTVNTEAFL. The CDR3 DNA is TGTGCCAGCAGCGGGTGGACAGTGAACACTGAAGCTTTCCTT.

This clonotype was found once. Its ends do not fully match the called genes, so a read error is possible. V gene TRBV11-2 combines with J gene TRBJ2-2, with 7 positions matching TRBD2. Germline assignment: CDR1 SGHAT and CDR2 FQNNGV. The CDR3 consists of 16 residues. The CDR3 loop is CASSLAAAGNTGELFF. DNA for the CDR3: TGTGCCAGCAGCTTGGCGGCAGCGGGGAACACCGGGGAGCTGTTCTTT.

This clonotype occurred once. A read error may be the cause here, since a much bigger clone is one base away. In this CDR3 the conserved last residue, phenylalanine or tryptophan, is missing, so a read error is likely. J is TRBJ1-1 and V is TRBV6-1; tentative D call: TRBD1 (5 bases). V lost 6 bases and J lost 4, with 12 bases in between. Germline V gene sequence: CDR1 MNHNS, CDR2 SASEGT. The CDR3 consists of 13 residues. CDR3 sequence (DNA): TGTGCCAGCAGCCCAAGACAGTTCACTGAAGCTTTCGTT. Protein sequence: CASSPRQFTEAFV.

As for this clonotype: A clone one base away is much larger, so this may be a read error. The rearrangement uses TRBV6-1 and TRBJ2-7, with D tentatively TRBD1 (6 bases). The ends were cut back, 4 bases at V and 3 bases at J, with 13 bases in the middle. CDR1 is MNHNS, CDR2 SASEGT, per germline. This CDR3 is 14 amino acids long. The CDR3 region has the DNA TGTGCCAGCAGTGGAAGGGACAACGTCTACGAGCAGTACTTC. Translated, it gives CASSGRDNVYEQYF.

Concerning this clonotype itself: A much larger clonotype is one base distant, so this may be a read error. V is TRBV6-1 and J is TRBJ2-1; no clear D gene. V dropped 8 bases and J dropped 2 bases, with 13 bases sitting between them. The CDR3 runs 14 residues. Germline V gene data show CDR1 as MNHNS and CDR2 as SASEGT. Written as DNA, the CDR3 is TGTGCCAGCCACCTAGGGAATGCCTACAATGAGCAGTTCTTC. Translation: CASHLGNAYNEQFF.

A note on this clonotype: A junction end diverges from the germline sequence, so it may reflect a read error. This chain connects TRBV4-1 to TRBJ2-1, with D unresolved. The CDR3 loop spans 13 amino acids. From germline, CDR1 is MGHRA and CDR2 YSYEKL. The CDR3 DNA follows: TGCGCCAGCAGCCTAGTGTTAGTGGATGAGGAGTTCTTC. The encoded protein is CASSLVLVDEEFF.

The chain has TRBV11-1 and TRBJ2-7; D is unclear. This CDR3 comprises 15 residues. V was trimmed by 1 base and J by 1 base, leaving 11 bases between them. CDR1 and CDR2 (germline): SGHAT, FQDESV (reference sequence). CDR3 protein: CASSLGPLVSYEQYF. The CDR3 DNA reads TGTGCCAGCAGCTTAGGACCGCTCGTGTCCTACGAGCAGTACTTC.

Only one count was recorded for this clonotype. A much bigger clone sits one base away, suggesting this may be a read error. The chain uses TRBV6-1 and TRBJ2-7, with 7 bases lining up with TRBD1. Unmatched junction bases numbered 13, after V lost 5 bases and J lost 3 bases. Germline loops: CDR1 MNHNS, CDR2 SASEGT. The CDR3 contains 16 residues. Here the CDR3 DNA reads TGTGCCAGCAGTCCTACACCGGGACAGAGAGTCTACGAGCAGTACTTC. It is translated as CASSPTPGQRVYEQYF.

This clonotype was counted once. This may arise from a read error, as a much more abundant clone is one base away. The rearrangement uses TRBV6-5 and TRBJ2-5; perhaps TRBD2 as D (6 bases). This CDR3 spans 18 amino acids. The V and J ends lost 7 bases and 5 bases respectively, with 29 bases between them. Germline-derived CDR1 and CDR2 are MNHEY and SVGAGI. The chain's CDR3 is CASIQRGLAAGKKETQYF. In DNA form, the CDR3 reads TGTGCCAGCATTCAAAGGGGCTTAGCGGCAGGCAAGAAGGAGACCCAGTACTTC.

Of note for this clonotype: It may be a read error: a sequence one base away is much more abundant. This chain links TRBV4-2 with TRBJ1-1; D might be TRBD1 (6 bases). The CDR3 consists of 13 residues. The V gene's germline CDR1 is LGHNA and CDR2 YNFKEQ. Trimming took off 4 bases at V and 7 bases at J, with 13 bases between the two ends. This chain's CDR3 is CASSPDRNVEAFF. CDR3 in DNA: TGTGCCAGCAGCCCAGACAGGAACGTTGAAGCTTTCTTT.

About this clonotype: The conserved phenylalanine or tryptophan normally closing the CDR3 is absent here, so this likely arose from a read error. The chain has TRBV11-2 and TRBJ2-7, with 8 bases identical to TRBD2. Germline V gene sequence: CDR1 SGHAT, CDR2 FQNNGV. J lost 3 bases, V lost 5 bases, and 9 bases had no gene match. The CDR3 covers 15 residues. The CDR3 is CASSQYSGGGYEQYS. CDR3 bases: TGTGCCAGCAGCCAATATTCGGGAGGGGGCTACGAGCAGTACTCC.

Notes on this clonotype: Just one base apart from a much larger clone, this may be a read error. V and J are TRBV28 and TRBJ2-5; 8 bases match TRBD2. After removal of 3 bases from V and 5 bases from J, the junction contained 20 bases not matched to a gene. CDR1 is MDHEN, CDR2 SYDVKM, per germline. The CDR3 totals 19 residues. CDR3: CASSLQNSGKASSGETQYF. The CDR3 region has the DNA TGTGCCAGCAGTTTGCAGAATAGCGGGAAGGCTTCTAGCGGGGAGACCCAGTACTTC.

The chain carries TRBV12-3 or TRBV12-4 and TRBJ1-1; D remains unclear. V lost 5 bases and J lost 1, with 14 bases in between. The CDR3 loop spans 15 amino acids. The CDR3 spells CASSPPLARNTEAFF. The CDR3 bases are TGTGCCAGCAGTCCCCCTCTGGCGAGGAACACTGAAGCTTTCTTT.

This chain connects TRBV12-3 or TRBV12-4 to TRBJ2-7, with 10 nucleotides matching TRBD1. Trimming cost V 5 bases and J 10 bases; bases outside gene matches: 5. The CDR3 is made up of 12 amino acids. CDR3 sequence reads: CASSDRDRGQYF. CDR3 nucleotide sequence: TGTGCCAGCAGTGACAGGGACAGGGGTCAGTACTTC.

Concerning this clonotype: It is likely a read error, because the conserved phenylalanine at the end of the CDR3 is missing. The V call is TRBV10-1, the J call TRBJ2-2, with 7 bases lining up with TRBD1. This CDR3 region has 16 residues. Trimming removed 0 bases from V and 4 bases from J; junction bases left unmatched: 5. Germline-derived CDR1 and CDR2 are WNHNN and SYGVQD (reference sequence). CDR3 sequence: CASSESRGRSTGELFS. As DNA, the CDR3 is TGCGCCAGCAGTGAGTCGAGGGGGCGAAGCACCGGGGAGCTGTTTTCT.

Worth noting for this clonotype: Germline and junction disagree at one end, which may indicate a read error. This rearrangement joins TRBV5-5 to TRBJ1-5; perhaps TRBD1 as D (5 bases). Germline V lookup: CDR1 SGHKS, CDR2 YYEKEE (reference sequence). The CDR3 spans 14 residues. The CDR3 is CAGSIRARNQPQHF. The CDR3 DNA follows: TGTGCCGGCAGCATCAGGGCCCGCAATCAGCCCCAGCATTTT.

Notes on this clonotype: At one of its ends the junction is not consistent with the germline gene, which may arise from a read error. The CDR3 DNA sequence: TGCAGCGTTGAGCCCAGTGGGATAGGGGATACGCGGTATTTT. It codes for CSVEPSGIGDTRYF. This chain links TRBV29-1 with TRBJ2-3; D possibly corresponds to TRBD1 (5 bases). This CDR3 contains 14 residues. Germline V gene lookup returns CDR1 SQVTM and CDR2 ANQGSEA.

Details on this clonotype: A read error may account for a junction end that differs from germline. J is TRBJ2-3 and V is TRBV11-1; TRBD1 matches 7 bases. CDR1 SGHAT and CDR2 FQDESV come from the germline V gene (reference sequence). CDR3 length equals 17 residues. The CDR3 coding sequence is TGTGCTAGCAGCTTAGAACCGTCTAGCTGGACAGGAGATACGCAGTATTTT. Protein: CASSLEPSSWTGDTQYF.